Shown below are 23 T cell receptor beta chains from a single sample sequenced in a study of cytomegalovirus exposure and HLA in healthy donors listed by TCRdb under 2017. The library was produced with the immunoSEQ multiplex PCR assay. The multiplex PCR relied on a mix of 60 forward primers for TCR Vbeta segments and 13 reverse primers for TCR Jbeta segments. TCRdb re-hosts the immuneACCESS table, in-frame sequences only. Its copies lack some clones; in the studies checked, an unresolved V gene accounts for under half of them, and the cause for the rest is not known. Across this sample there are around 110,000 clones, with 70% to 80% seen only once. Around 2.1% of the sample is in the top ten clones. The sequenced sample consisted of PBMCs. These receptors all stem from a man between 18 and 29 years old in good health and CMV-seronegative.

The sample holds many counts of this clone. This CDR3 reads CASGGHSGQGYTEAFF. CDR3 bases: TGTGCTAGTGGGGGTCATTCAGGACAGGGTTACACTGAAGCTTTCTTT. This chain links TRBV12-5 with TRBJ1-1, with TRBD1 matching over 8 bases. The V and J ends lost 6 bases and 3 bases, in that order; junction bases with no gene match: 12. Germline CDR1 LGHNT, CDR2 FRNRAP. The CDR3 runs 16 residues.

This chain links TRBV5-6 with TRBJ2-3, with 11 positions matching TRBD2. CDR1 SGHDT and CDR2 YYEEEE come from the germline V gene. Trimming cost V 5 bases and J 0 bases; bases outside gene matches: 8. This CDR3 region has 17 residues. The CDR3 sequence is CASSLPGLAESTDTQYF. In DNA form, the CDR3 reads TGTGCCAGCAGTTTACCGGGACTAGCGGAAAGCACAGATACGCAGTATTTT.

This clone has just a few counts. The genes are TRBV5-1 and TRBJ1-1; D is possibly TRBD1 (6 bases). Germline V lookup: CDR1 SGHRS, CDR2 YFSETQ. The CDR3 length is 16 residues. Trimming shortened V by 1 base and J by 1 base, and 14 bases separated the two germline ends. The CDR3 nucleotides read TGCGCCAGCAGCTTGAACGCCGGGACAAGGAACACTGAAGCTTTCTTT. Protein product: CASSLNAGTRNTEAFF.

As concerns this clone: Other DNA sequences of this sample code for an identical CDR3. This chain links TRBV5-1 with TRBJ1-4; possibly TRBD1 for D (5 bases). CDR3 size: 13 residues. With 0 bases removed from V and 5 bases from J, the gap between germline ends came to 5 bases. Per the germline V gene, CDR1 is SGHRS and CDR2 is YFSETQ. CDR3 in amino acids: CASSLGQNEKLFF. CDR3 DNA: TGCGCCAGCAGCTTGGGACAGAATGAAAAACTGTTTTTT.

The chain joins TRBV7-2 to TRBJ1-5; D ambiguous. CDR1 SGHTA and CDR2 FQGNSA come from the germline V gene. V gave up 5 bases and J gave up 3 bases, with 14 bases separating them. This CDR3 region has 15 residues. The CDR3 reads CASSPNSDPNQPQHF. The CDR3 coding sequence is TGTGCCAGCAGCCCCAACAGTGATCCCAATCAGCCCCAGCATTTT.

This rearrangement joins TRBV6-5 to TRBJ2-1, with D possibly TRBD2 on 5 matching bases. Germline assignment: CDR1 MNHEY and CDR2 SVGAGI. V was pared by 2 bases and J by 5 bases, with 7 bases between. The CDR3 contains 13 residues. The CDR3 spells CASSYEGNNEQFF. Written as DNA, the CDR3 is TGTGCCAGCAGTTACGAGGGAAACAATGAGCAGTTCTTC.

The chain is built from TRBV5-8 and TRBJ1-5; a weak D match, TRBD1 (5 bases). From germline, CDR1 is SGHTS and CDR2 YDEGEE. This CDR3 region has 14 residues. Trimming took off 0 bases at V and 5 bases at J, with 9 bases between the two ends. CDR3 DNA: TGTGCCAGCAGCTTGGTCTTCAGGGATCAGCCCCAGCATTTT. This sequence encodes CASSLVFRDQPQHF.

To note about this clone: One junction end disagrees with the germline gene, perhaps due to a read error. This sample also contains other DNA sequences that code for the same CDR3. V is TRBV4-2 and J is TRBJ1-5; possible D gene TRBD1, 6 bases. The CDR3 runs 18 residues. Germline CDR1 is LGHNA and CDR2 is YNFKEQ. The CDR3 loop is CASSQAEFRGASNQPQHF. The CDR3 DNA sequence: TGTGCCAGCAGCCAGGCTGAATTCAGGGGAGCGAGCAACCAGCCTCAGCATTTT.

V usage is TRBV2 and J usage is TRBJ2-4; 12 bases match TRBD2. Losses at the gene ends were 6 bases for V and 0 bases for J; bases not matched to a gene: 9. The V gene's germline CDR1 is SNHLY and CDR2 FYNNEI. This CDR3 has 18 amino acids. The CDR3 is CASRKTSGGTLAKNIQYF. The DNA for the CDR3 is TGTGCCAGCAGGAAAACTAGCGGGGGGACACTAGCCAAAAACATTCAGTACTTC. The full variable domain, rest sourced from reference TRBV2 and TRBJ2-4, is EPEVTQTPSHQVTQMGQEVILRCVPISNHLYFYWYRQILGQKVEFLVSFYNNEISEKSEIFDDQFSVERPDGSNFTLKIRSTKLEDSAMYFCASRKTSGGTLAKNIQYFGAGTRLSVL.

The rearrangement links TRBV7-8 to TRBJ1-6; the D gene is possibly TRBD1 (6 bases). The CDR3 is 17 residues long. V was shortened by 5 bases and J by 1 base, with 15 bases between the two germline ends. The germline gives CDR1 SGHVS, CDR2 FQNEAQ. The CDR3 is CASSPRGGGSYNSPLHF. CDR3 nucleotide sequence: TGTGCCAGCAGCCCTAGGGGGGGAGGGTCCTATAATTCACCCCTCCACTTT. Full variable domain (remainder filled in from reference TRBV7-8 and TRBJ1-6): GAGVSQSPRYKVAKRGQDVALRCDPISGHVSLFWYQQALGQGPEFLTYFQNEAQLDKSGLPSDRFFAERPEGSVSTLKIQRTQQEDSAVYLCASSPRGGGSYNSPLHFGNGTRLTVT.

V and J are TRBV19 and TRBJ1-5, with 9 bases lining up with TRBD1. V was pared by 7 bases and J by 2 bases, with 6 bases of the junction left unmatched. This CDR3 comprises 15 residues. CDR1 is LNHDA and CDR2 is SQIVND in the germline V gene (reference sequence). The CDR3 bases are TGTGCCAGTACTCAACAGGGGGCAGGCAATCAGCCCCAGCATTTT. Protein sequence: CASTQQGAGNQPQHF.

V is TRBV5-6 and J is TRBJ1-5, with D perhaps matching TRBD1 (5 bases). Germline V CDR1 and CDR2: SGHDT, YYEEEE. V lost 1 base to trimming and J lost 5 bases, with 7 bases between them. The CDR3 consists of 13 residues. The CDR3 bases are TGTGCCAGCAGCTTGTGGGGGGATCAGCCCCAGCATTTT. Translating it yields CASSLWGDQPQHF.

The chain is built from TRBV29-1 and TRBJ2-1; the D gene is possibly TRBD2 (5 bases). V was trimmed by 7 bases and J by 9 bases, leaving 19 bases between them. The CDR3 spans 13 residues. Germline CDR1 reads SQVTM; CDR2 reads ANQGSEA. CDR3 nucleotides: TGCAGCGCGATGTATGGGAGTAACGGTGAGCAGTTCTTC. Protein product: CSAMYGSNGEQFF.

CDR3 bases: TGCGCCAGCAGCCAAGAATTACGGGGGGGCCCCAGGACCCAGTACTTC. This translates into CASSQELRGGPRTQYF. The J gene is TRBJ2-5, the V gene TRBV4-3; TRBD2 aligns across 8 bases. CDR3 size: 16 residues. Germline V gene lookup returns CDR1 LGHNA and CDR2 YSLEER. Losses at the gene ends were 0 bases for V and 7 bases for J; bases not matched to a gene: 10.

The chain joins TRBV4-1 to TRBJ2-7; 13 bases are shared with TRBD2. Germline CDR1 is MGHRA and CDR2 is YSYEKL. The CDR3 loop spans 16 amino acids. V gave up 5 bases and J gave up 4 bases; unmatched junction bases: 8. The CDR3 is CASSVQLAGGQYEQYF. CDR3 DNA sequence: TGCGCCAGCAGCGTACAACTAGCGGGGGGGCAGTACGAGCAGTACTTC.

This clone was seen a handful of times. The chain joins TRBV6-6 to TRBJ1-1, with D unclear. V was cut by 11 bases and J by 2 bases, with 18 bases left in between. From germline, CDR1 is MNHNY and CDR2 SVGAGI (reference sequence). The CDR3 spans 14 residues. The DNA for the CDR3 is TGTGCCGGAAGGGAGGGCCCTATAAACACTGAAGCTTTCTTT. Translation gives CAGREGPINTEAFF.

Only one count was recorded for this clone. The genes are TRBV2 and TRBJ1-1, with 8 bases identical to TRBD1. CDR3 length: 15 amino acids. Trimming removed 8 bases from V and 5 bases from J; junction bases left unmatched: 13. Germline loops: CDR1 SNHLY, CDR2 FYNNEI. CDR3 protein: CASSPTTGVMTEAFF. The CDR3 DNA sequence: TGTGCCAGCTCCCCGACGACAGGGGTTATGACTGAAGCTTTCTTT.

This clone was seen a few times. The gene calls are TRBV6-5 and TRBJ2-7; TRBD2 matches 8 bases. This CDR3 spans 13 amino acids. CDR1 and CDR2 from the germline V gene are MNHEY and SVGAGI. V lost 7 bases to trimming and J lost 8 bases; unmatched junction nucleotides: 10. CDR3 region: CASKMGAGGQQYF. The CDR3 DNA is TGTGCCAGCAAGATGGGGGCGGGGGGCCAGCAGTACTTC.

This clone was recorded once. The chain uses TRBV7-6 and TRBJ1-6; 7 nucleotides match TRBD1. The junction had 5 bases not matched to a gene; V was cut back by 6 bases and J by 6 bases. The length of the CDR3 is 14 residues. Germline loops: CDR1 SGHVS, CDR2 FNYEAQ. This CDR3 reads CASRSGTANSPLHF. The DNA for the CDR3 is TGTGCCAGCAGGTCCGGGACAGCTAATTCACCCCTCCACTTT.

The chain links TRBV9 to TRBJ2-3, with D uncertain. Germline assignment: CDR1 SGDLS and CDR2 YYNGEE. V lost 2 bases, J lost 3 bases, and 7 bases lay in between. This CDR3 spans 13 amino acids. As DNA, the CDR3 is TGTGCCAGCAGCGTTTTGCGGACAGATACGCAGTATTTT. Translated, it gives CASSVLRTDTQYF.

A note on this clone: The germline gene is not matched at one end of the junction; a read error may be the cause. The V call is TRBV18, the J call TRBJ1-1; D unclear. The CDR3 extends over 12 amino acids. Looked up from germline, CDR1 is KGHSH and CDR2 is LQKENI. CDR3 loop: CASSPTETEAFF. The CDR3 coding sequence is TGTGCCAGCTCTCCGACTGAGACTGAGGCTTTCTTT.

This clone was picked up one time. The CDR3 DNA reads TGTGCCAGCAGTTACAGTCAGTATAGCAATCAGCCCCAGCATTTT. This sequence encodes CASSYSQYSNQPQHF. The chain combines TRBV6-5 with TRBJ1-5; D uncertain. CDR1 MNHEY and CDR2 SVGAGI come from the germline V gene. CDR3 length: 15 residues. The V end lost 2 bases, the J end lost 0 bases, and 8 bases lay between the germline ends.

CDR3 bases: TGTGCCAGCAGCCTAGCGGGGGCCAACACAGATACGCAGTATTTT. The encoded protein is CASSLAGANTDTQYF. J is TRBJ2-3 and V is TRBV28; the match to TRBD2 covers 10 bases. CDR1 and CDR2 (germline): MDHEN, SYDVKM. CDR3 size: 15 residues. V gave up 6 bases and J gave up 2 bases; unmatched junction bases: 5.